This T cell receptor beta chain comes out of a study of blood T cell repertoires in COVID-19. J gave up 6 bases and V 8 bases, and 4 bases lay outside the gene matches. The germline V gene encodes CDR1 MDHEN and CDR2 SYDVKM. The CDR3 contains 12 residues. Methods used by the authors: From reference gene primer amplification, estimates of nucleated cell counts were derived. Clones were sequenced by immunoSEQ multiplex PCR, and TCRdb holds only the in-frame ones, with some missing. The D gene and trimming were derived from the DNA, and the V and J assignments and clone size from that table. Seen here are 350,000 to 550,000 clones, around nine tenths observed once, and the top ten hold approximately 2%.

Specimen: PBMCs or T cells enriched from blood (not recorded which). The sequence was obtained from a woman under 30 with acute COVID-19. The J gene is TRBJ2-1, the V gene TRBV28; 7 nucleotides line up with TRBD2. The CDR3, as DNA: TGTGCCAGCCAAAGGGAGGGCAATGAGCAGTTCTTC. Its translation: CASQREGNEQFF. The variable domain in full, completed from reference TRBV28 and TRBJ2-1, reads DVKVTQSSRYLVKRTGEKVFLECVQDMDHENMFWYRQDPGLGLRLIYFSYDVKMKEKGDIPEGYSVSREKKERFSLILESASTNQTSMYLCASQREGNEQFFGPGTRLTVL.